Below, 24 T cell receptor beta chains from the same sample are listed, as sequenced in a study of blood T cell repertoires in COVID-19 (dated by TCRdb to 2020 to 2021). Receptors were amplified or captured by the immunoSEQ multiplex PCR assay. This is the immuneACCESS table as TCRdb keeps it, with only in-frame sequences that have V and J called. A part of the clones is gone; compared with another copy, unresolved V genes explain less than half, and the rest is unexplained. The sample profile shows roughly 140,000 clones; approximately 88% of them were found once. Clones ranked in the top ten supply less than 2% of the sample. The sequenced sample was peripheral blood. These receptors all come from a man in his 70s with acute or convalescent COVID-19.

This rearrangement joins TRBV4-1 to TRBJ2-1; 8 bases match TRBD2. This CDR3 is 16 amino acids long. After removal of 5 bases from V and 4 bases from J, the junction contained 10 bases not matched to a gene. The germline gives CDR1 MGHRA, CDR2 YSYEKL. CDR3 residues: CASSSPPGGGYNEQFF. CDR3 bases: TGCGCCAGCAGCTCACCTCCGGGCGGGGGGTACAATGAGCAGTTCTTC.

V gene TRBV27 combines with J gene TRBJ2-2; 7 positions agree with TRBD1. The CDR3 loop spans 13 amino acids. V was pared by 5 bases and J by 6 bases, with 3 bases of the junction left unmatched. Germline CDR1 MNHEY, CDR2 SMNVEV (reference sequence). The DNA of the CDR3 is TGTGCCAGCAGTGTAGGGGGCGCCGGGGAGCTGTTTTTT. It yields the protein CASSVGGAGELFF.

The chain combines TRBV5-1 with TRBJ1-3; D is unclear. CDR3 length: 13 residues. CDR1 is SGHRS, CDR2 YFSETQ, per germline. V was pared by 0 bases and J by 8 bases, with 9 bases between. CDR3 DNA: TGCGCCAGCAGCTTGGGAAATTCGGACACCATATATTTT. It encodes CASSLGNSDTIYF.

The CDR3 coding sequence is TGTGCCAGCAGCGTAGATCAGGGAGGGCACTATGGCTACACCTTC. Translating it yields CASSVDQGGHYGYTF. This chain links TRBV9 with TRBJ1-2; D may be TRBD1 (5 bases). The CDR3 runs to 15 residues. Trimming stripped 0 bases from V and 3 bases from J, with 12 bases between. From germline, CDR1 is SGDLS and CDR2 YYNGEE.

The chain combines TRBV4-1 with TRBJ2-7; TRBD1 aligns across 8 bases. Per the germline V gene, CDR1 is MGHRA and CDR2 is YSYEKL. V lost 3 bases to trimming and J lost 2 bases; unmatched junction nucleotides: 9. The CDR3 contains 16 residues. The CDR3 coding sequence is TGCGCCAGCAGCCACCCAGGGGGCGGAAGCACCTACGAGCAGTACTTC. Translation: CASSHPGGGSTYEQYF.

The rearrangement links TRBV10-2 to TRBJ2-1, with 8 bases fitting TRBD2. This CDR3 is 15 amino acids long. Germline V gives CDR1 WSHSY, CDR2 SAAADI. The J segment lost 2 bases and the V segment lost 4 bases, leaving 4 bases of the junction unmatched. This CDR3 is CASSVNSGTYNEQFF. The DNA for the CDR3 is TGCGCCAGCAGTGTTAATAGCGGGACCTACAATGAGCAGTTCTTC.

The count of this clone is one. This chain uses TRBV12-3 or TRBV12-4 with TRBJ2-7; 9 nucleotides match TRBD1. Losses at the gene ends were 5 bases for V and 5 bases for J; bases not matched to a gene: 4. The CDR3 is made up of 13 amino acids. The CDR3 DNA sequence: TGTGCCAGCAGTACCGGGACAGGGAACGAGCAGTACTTC. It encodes CASSTGTGNEQYF.

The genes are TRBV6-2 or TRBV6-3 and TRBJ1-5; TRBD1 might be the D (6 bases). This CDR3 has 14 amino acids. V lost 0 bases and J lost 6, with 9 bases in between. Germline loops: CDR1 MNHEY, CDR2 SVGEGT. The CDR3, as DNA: TGTGCCAGCAGTTACTCGGGGGGGCCTCAGCCCCAGCATTTT. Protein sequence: CASSYSGGPQPQHF.

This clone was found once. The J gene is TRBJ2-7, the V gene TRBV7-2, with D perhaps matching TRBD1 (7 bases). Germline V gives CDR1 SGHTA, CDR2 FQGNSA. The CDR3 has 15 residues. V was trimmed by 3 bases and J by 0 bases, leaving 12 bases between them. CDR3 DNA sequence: TGTGCCAGCAGCTTCACGGGGGACAGCTCCTACGAGCAGTACTTC. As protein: CASSFTGDSSYEQYF.

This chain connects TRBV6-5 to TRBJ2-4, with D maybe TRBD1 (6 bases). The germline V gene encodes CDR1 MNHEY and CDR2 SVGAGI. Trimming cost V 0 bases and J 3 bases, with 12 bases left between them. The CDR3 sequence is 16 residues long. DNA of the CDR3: TGTGCCAGCAGTTACTCGCCACAGGGCGGCAAAAACATTCAGTACTTC. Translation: CASSYSPQGGKNIQYF.

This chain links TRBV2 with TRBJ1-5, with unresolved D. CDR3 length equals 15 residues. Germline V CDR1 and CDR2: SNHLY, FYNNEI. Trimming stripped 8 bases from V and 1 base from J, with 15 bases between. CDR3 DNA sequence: TGTGCCAGCCAACGAGCGGAAGGGAGCAATCAGCCCCAGCATTTT. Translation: CASQRAEGSNQPQHF.

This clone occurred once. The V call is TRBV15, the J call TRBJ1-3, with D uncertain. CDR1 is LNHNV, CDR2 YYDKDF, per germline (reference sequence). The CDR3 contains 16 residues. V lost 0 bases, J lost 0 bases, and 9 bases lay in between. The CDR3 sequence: CATSRDVGSSGNTIYF. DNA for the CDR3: TGTGCCACCAGCAGAGATGTGGGGAGCTCTGGAAACACCATATATTTT.

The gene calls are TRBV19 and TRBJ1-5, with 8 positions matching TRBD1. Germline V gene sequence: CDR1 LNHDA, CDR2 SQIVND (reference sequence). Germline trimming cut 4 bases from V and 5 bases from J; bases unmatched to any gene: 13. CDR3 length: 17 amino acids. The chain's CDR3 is CASSRSRTGTGDQPQHF. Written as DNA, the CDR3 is TGTGCCAGTAGTAGGTCGAGAACGGGGACAGGCGATCAGCCCCAGCATTTT.

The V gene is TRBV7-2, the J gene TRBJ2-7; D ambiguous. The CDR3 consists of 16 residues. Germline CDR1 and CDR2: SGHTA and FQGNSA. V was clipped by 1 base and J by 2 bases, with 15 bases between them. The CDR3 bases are TGTGCCAGCAGCTTAGGAGGAATTGGCAGAGCCTACGAGCAGTACTTC. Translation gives CASSLGGIGRAYEQYF.

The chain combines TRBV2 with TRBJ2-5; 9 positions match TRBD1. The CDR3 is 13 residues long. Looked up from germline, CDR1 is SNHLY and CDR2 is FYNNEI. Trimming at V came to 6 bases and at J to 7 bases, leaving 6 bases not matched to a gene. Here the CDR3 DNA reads TGTGCCAGCAGCGGGACAGGGTTGGGGACCCAGTACTTC. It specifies CASSGTGLGTQYF.

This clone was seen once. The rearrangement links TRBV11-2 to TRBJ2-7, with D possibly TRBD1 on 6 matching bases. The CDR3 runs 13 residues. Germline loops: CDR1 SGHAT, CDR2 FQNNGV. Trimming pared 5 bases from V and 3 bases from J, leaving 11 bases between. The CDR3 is CASSKQGFYEQYF. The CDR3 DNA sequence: TGTGCCAGCAGCAAACAGGGTTTCTACGAGCAGTACTTC.

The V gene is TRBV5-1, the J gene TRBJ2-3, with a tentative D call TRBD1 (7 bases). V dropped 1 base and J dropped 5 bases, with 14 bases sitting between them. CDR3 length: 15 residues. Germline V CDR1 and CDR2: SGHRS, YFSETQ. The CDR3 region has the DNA TGCGCCAGCAGCTTGCGTTCCAGGGGGGAAGATACGCAGTATTTT. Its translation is CASSLRSRGEDTQYF.

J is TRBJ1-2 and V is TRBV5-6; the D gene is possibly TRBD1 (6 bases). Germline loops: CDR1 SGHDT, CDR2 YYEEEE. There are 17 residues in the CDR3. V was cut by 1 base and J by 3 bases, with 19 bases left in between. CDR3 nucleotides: TGTGCCAGCAGCTTGACCGGGGACAATAATTTCGACTATGGCTACACCTTC. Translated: CASSLTGDNNFDYGYTF.

The CDR3 loop is CAAIGQQSSGNTIYF. CDR3 in DNA: TGTGCCGCCATTGGGCAGCAGAGCTCTGGAAACACCATATATTTT. The chain links TRBV28 to TRBJ1-3; D unresolved. V gave up 11 bases and J gave up 0 bases, with 17 bases separating them. The CDR3 runs to 15 residues. Germline CDR1 reads MDHEN; CDR2 reads SYDVKM.

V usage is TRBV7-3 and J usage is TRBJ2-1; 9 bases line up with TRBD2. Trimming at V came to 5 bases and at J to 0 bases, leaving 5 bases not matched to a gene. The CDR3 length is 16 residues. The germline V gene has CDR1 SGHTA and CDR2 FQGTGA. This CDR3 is CASSLTSGPSYNEQFF. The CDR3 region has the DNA TGTGCCAGCAGCCTTACTAGCGGGCCCTCCTACAATGAGCAGTTCTTC.

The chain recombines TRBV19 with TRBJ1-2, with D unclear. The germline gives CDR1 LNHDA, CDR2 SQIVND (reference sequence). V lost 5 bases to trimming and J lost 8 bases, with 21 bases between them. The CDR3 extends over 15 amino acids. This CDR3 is CASSRREGPSHGYTF. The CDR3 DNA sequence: TGTGCCAGTAGTCGGCGTGAGGGCCCCTCCCACGGCTACACCTTC.

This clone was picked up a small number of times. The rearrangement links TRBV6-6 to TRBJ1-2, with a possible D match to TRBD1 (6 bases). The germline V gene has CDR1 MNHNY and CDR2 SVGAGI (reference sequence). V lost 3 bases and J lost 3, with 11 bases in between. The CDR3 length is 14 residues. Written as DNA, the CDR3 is TGTGCCAGCAGTTATGCAGGGGAAGACTATGGCTACACCTTC. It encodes CASSYAGEDYGYTF.

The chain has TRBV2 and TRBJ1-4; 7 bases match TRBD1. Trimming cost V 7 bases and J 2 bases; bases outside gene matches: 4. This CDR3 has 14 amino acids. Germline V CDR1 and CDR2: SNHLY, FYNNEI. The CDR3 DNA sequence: TGTGCCAGCACTTCAGGGGGGACTAATGAAAAACTGTTTTTT. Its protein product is CASTSGGTNEKLFF.

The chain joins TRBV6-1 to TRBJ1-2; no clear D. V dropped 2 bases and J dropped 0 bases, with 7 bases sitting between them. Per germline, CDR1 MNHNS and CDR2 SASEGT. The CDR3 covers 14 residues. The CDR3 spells CASSERGSNYGYTF. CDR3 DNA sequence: TGTGCCAGCAGTGAACGGGGATCTAACTATGGCTACACCTTC.